This record concerns one T cell receptor (beta chain) sequence. What it recognizes is unknown. TCRalpha and TCRbeta libraries used 5'RACE with constant-segment primers and UMIs. In TCRdb, the 5' RACE reads were re-called with MiXCR into one record per CDR3 protein. Among around 150,000 distinct CDR3 sequences listed, roughly 15% were seen once. With 4 bases removed from V and 0 bases from J, the gap between germline ends came to 12 bases. The CDR3 totals 16 residues. CDR1 is SGHDN and CDR2 is FVKESK in the germline V gene. These data belong to a study of T-cell memory formation after mild COVID-19. Study in general: Most TCR clusters belonged to a single donor. General observations from the study: CD4+ clones that contracted lay mainly in CM and EM; CD8+ ones lay in EMRA. Some SARS-CoV-2-responding clones were already detected in memory before infection.

Sequences were obtained from PBMCs or a T cell subset sorted from them (not recorded which). The chain carries TRBV14 and TRBJ2-2; D is uncertain. The clonotype comes from an adult woman who had mild COVID-19 (a few samples of this study predate the infection). Cell type and time point are not known. CDR3 protein: CASSRQPDPNTGELFF. CDR3 nucleotides: TGTGCCAGCAGCCGTCAGCCCGATCCGAACACCGGGGAGCTGTTTTTT. Looking up the rest from reference TRBV14 and TRBJ2-2 gives the full variable domain: EAGVTQFPSHSVIEKGQTVTLRCDPISGHDNLYWYRRVMGKEIKFLLHFVKESKQDESGMPNNRFLAERTGGTYSTLKVQPAELEDSGVYFCASSRQPDPNTGELFFGEGSRLTVL.